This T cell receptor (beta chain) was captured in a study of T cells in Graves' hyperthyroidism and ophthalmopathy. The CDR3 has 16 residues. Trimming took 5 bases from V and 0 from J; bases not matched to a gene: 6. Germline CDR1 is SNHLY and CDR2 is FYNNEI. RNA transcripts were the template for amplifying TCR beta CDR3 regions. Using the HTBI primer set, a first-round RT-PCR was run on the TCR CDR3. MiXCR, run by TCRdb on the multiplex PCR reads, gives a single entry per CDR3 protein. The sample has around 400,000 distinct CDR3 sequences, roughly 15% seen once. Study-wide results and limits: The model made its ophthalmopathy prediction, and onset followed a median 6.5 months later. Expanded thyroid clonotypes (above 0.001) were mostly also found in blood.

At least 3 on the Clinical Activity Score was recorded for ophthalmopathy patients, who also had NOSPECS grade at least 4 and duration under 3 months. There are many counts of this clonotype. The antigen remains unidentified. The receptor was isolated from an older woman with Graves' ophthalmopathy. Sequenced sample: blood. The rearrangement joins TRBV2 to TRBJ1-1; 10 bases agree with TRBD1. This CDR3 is CASSPWTGGMNTEAFF. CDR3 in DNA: TGTGCCAGCAGTCCATGGACAGGGGGAATGAACACTGAAGCTTTCTTT.